This entry concerns a single T cell receptor (beta chain). This clone turned up a few times. Its antigen is not yet known. Base qualities are not provided; no much larger clone lies one nucleotide away. This record belongs to a study of blood T cell repertoires in COVID-19 (dated by TCRdb to the early 2020s). About the investigation overall: Samples covering the acute and convalescent phases of COVID-19 were provided by collaborators in the United States, Italy and Spain. The prospective study material was composed of cDNA or gDNA derived from T cells, B-cell-depleted T cells, or PBMCs. The dataset comprised deeply sampled blood TCRbeta repertoires from subjects exposed to, actively infected with, or recovered from COVID-19. The repertoires were released in a freely available public database intended as a resource for research on the immune response to SARS-CoV-2. Samples were obtained from the ongoing ImmuneRACE study (first 160 participants) and from about 1,300 subjects provided by 6 global collaborators. A de-identified subject ID, COVID-19 status, age in years and sex were almost always included in the sample metadata. HLA class I and class II types, where available, came from metadata supplied by the sample provider rather than from assay-based typing.

At one collaborating source in Seattle, patients were enrolled during active infection and were followed longitudinally through the course of disease. Each collaborating institution followed its own protocols to collect whole blood in K2EDTA tubes. Collaborator samples were shipped for TCRbeta analysis as frozen whole blood, isolated PBMCs, or DNA extracted from either sample type. Overall study outcomes, separate from this receptor: Clinical and demographic metadata were provided uncurated, with the amount varying by source and participant.

TCRbeta CDR3 regions were amplified from genomic DNA using the immunoSEQ Assay, a bias-controlled multiplex PCR. From the authors' description of their analysis: The number of nucleated cells in each sample was estimated from the amplification of reference gene primers within the assay. To quantify the absolute abundance of each unique TCRbeta CDR3 rearrangement, sequence reads were collapsed and filtered. For each sample, productive Simpson clonality was calculated by taking the square root of Simpson's diversity index across productive rearrangements. Imported from immuneACCESS, the table was reduced by TCRdb to in-frame sequences with V and J called. These copies leave out some clones; in studies compared against another copy, an unresolved V gene accounts for under half, and the cause of the remainder is not known. The V and J calls and clone size were taken over from that table, and D and trimming were inferred from the DNA. Within this sample are about 52,000 clones, with approximately 80% of them counted one time only. The ten largest clonotypes hold more than 9% of the sample.

CDR1 and CDR2 were assigned from the germline V gene (reference sequence) as MNHEY and SMNVEV. Spanning cysteine to phenylalanine, the CDR3 consists of 15 amino acids. The sequence is cut down to CDR3 DNA, 45 bases in frame from base 1. V has 4 bases trimmed and J has 8 bases trimmed; junction bases matching no gene number 13. The V gene is TRBV27 and the J gene is TRBJ1-2; 7 of the junction bases match TRBD1. This sequence originates from a man older than 75 with COVID-19, enrolled during active disease. Material for sequencing was peripheral blood. The CDR3 protein is CASSSPGTATYGYTF. The DNA reads TGTGCCAGCAGTTCACCCGGGACAGCGACTTACGGCTACACCTTC.